This T cell receptor beta chain was profiled in a study of shared clonotypes between healthy human individuals. There are 15 residues in the CDR3. The ends were cut back, 6 bases at V and 2 bases at J, with 14 bases in the middle. CDR1 MNHEY and CDR2 SMNVEV come from the germline V gene (reference sequence). CD45RO negativity and positive selection for CCR7 defined naive CD8 cells, a population that excluded terminally differentiated effector memory CD45RA+ cells. Profiled with immunoSEQ multiplex PCR; TCRdb holds only in-frame clones, not every one. The repertoire holds around 1.9 million clones, with about 93% as singletons.

The sample consisted of naive CD8+ T cells from PBMCs. This TCR came from a man aged 18 to 35 in good health. Some clones in this sample may be carry-over from other donors' samples. This chain uses TRBV27 with TRBJ2-1; weak D call: TRBD1 (5 bases). The chain's CDR3 is CASSIDSVPYNEQFF. DNA of the CDR3: TGTGCCAGCAGCATTGACAGCGTACCCTACAATGAGCAGTTCTTC.